Following are 29 T cell receptor beta chains from one sample sequenced in a study of OX40 agonist ivuxolimab in advanced cancers. The method was immunoSEQ multiplex PCR; TCRdb's version includes in-frame clones alone and lacks a portion of them. The sample records about 60,000 clones, about 89% being singletons. This specimen consisted of CD4+ or CD8+ T cells sorted from blood, obtained in a trial of the OX40 agonist ivuxolimab. These TCRs come from an adult with an advanced solid tumor such as melanoma, head and neck, liver or kidney cancer.

V gene TRBV27 combines with J gene TRBJ2-1; the D gene is possibly TRBD2 (5 bases). The CDR3 consists of 16 residues. With 2 bases removed from V and 4 bases from J, the gap between germline ends came to 15 bases. Germline CDR1 reads MNHEY; CDR2 reads SMNVEV (reference sequence). The CDR3 sequence: CASSLKSGQPYNEQFF. CDR3 DNA sequence: TGTGCCAGCAGTTTAAAGAGCGGTCAGCCTTACAATGAGCAGTTCTTC.

The chain combines TRBV10-3 with TRBJ1-2; D gene ambiguous. The CDR3 sequence is 13 residues long. The V and J ends lost 2 bases and 4 bases respectively, with 8 bases between them. Germline V gives CDR1 ENHRY, CDR2 SYGVKD. This CDR3 reads CAISEGSSYGYTF. CDR3 DNA sequence: TGTGCCATCAGTGAGGGCAGCTCCTATGGCTACACCTTC.

The chain uses TRBV6-5 and TRBJ2-7; D uncertain. CDR1 MNHEY and CDR2 SVGAGI come from the germline V gene. Trimming took off 8 bases at V and 5 bases at J, with 10 bases between the two ends. The CDR3 length is 11 residues. The CDR3 reads CASVGGDEQYF. Here the CDR3 DNA reads TGTGCCAGCGTCGGTGGTGACGAGCAGTACTTC.

V and J are TRBV20-1 and TRBJ2-7, with 9 bases matching TRBD2. The junction had 3 bases not matched to a gene; V was cut back by 8 bases and J by 4 bases. The CDR3 is 11 amino acids. Germline V lookup: CDR1 DFQATT, CDR2 SNEGSKA (reference sequence). CDR3 coding DNA: TGCAGTAGCGGGAGGTGGTACGAGCAGTACTTC. Its protein product is CSSGRWYEQYF.

The chain carries TRBV27 and TRBJ2-7; a weak D match, TRBD1 (5 bases). Trimming took 5 bases from V and 0 from J, leaving 11 bases between them. Germline CDR1 is MNHEY and CDR2 is SMNVEV (reference sequence). The CDR3 loop spans 14 amino acids. The CDR3 region is CASSREQVSYEQYF. Written as DNA, the CDR3 is TGTGCCAGCAGTCGTGAACAGGTCTCCTACGAGCAGTACTTC.

The chain recombines TRBV9 with TRBJ2-2, with 8 positions matching TRBD1. V lost 4 bases to trimming and J lost 5 bases; unmatched junction nucleotides: 7. CDR3 size: 15 residues. Germline CDR1 is SGDLS and CDR2 is YYNGEE. In DNA form, the CDR3 reads TGTGCCAGCAGCAAGCGACAGGGGCAAACCGGGGAGCTGTTTTTT. Translated: CASSKRQGQTGELFF.

The CDR3 spells CASSPRVRDNTQYF. Here the CDR3 DNA reads TGTGCCAGCAGCCCGAGGGTCCGGGACAATACGCAGTATTTT. The chain couples TRBV4-2 to TRBJ2-3; possible D gene TRBD1, 6 bases. CDR3 length: 14 residues. The germline V and J ends were trimmed by 4 bases and 7 bases, with 15 bases remaining between them. Germline CDR1 LGHNA, CDR2 YNFKEQ.

The chain carries TRBV15 and TRBJ2-7, with 7 nucleotides matching TRBD2. This CDR3 comprises 13 residues. Germline V CDR1 and CDR2: LNHNV, YYDKDF (reference sequence). J was trimmed by 6 bases and V by 5 bases; bases with no gene match: 7. The CDR3 DNA is TGTGCCACCAGCGCAGTGCGGGGGAGCGAGCAGTACTTC. Residues: CATSAVRGSEQYF.

The V call is TRBV21-1, the J call TRBJ1-2. TRBV21-1 is a known pseudogene. CDR3 size: 17 residues. CDR3: CASSAKIDRGINYGYTF. CDR3 bases: TGTGCCAGCAGCGCCAAGATCGATCGGGGGATTAACTATGGCTACACCTTC.

The CDR3 reads CATSRDRGQETQYF. DNA for the CDR3: TGTGCCACCAGCAGAGATAGGGGGCAGGAGACCCAGTACTTC. The J gene is TRBJ2-5, the V gene TRBV15, with 7 bases lining up with TRBD1. The junction had 3 bases not matched to a gene; V was cut back by 0 bases and J by 5 bases. Germline V gene sequence: CDR1 LNHNV, CDR2 YYDKDF (reference sequence). This CDR3 spans 14 amino acids.

The V gene is TRBV27, the J gene TRBJ2-7, with 9 positions matching TRBD2. Germline V lookup: CDR1 MNHEY, CDR2 SMNVEV (reference sequence). This CDR3 contains 18 residues. The junction had 12 bases not matched to a gene; V was cut back by 3 bases and J by 0 bases. CDR3 amino acids: CASSFSGRTILPSYEQYF. As DNA, the CDR3 is TGTGCCAGCAGTTTCAGCGGGAGGACCATTCTCCCCTCCTACGAGCAGTACTTC.

With respect to this clone: The sample carries other DNA sequences with the same CDR3. The CDR3 sequence: CASSLGHLQETQYF. CDR3 DNA: TGCGCCAGCAGCCTGGGACACCTCCAAGAGACCCAGTACTTC. The gene calls are TRBV5-1 and TRBJ2-5, with D possibly being TRBD1 (6 bases). The CDR3 sequence is 14 residues long. From germline, CDR1 is SGHRS and CDR2 YFSETQ. The ends were cut back, 4 bases at V and 1 base at J, with 11 bases in the middle.

This chain connects TRBV28 to TRBJ1-3, with 7 bases aligning to TRBD1. Looked up from germline, CDR1 is MDHEN and CDR2 is SYDVKM. V shed 6 bases and J 2 bases; nucleotides not matched to a gene: 4. This CDR3 is 14 amino acids long. CDR3 amino acids: CASSRTGAGNTIYF. DNA for the CDR3: TGTGCCAGCAGCCGAACAGGGGCTGGAAACACCATATATTTT.

This chain links TRBV4-3 with TRBJ2-1, with a weak D call TRBD1 (5 bases). The CDR3 runs to 13 residues. Germline V lookup: CDR1 LGHNA, CDR2 YSLEER. The V end lost 6 bases, the J end lost 7 bases, and 13 bases lay between the germline ends. CDR3 sequence: CASSSYQGNEQFF. CDR3 DNA sequence: TGCGCCAGCAGTTCCTATCAGGGAAATGAGCAGTTCTTC.

About this clone: Germline and junction disagree at one end, which may indicate a read error. The J gene is TRBJ1-5, the V gene TRBV28; D ambiguous. The germline CDR1 and CDR2 sequences are MDHEN and SYDVKM. This CDR3 is built from 12 residues. CDR3 loop: CASSPLAQSQHF. CDR3 coding DNA: TGTGCCAGCAGCCCTCTAGCTCAGTCCCAGCATTTT.

The gene calls are TRBV5-1 and TRBJ2-7; D is perhaps TRBD1 or TRBD2 (5 bases each). The V end lost 0 bases, the J end lost 2 bases, and 15 bases lay between the germline ends. CDR3 length equals 16 residues. Germline V gene sequence: CDR1 SGHRS, CDR2 YFSETQ. CDR3 sequence: CASSLGGVMDAYEQYF. The CDR3 nucleotides are TGCGCCAGCAGCTTGGGAGGGGTTATGGACGCCTACGAGCAGTACTTC.

The V call is TRBV5-4, the J call TRBJ1-2; TRBD1 might be the D (5 bases). CDR1 is SGHNT and CDR2 is YYREEE in the germline V gene (reference sequence). The CDR3 covers 13 residues. The V end lost 4 bases, the J end lost 4 bases, and 11 bases lay between the germline ends. CDR3 in DNA: TGTGCCAGCAGCAGCAGGGTGAGCTATGGCTACACCTTC. This sequence encodes CASSSRVSYGYTF.

The chain joins TRBV25-1 to TRBJ1-1, with D unresolved. Trimming pared 6 bases from V and 6 bases from J, leaving 17 bases between. The CDR3 is 14 residues long. Germline loops: CDR1 MGHDK, CDR2 SYGVNS. The CDR3, as DNA: TGTGCCAGCAGCGTTCTTGGGCAGGTATCTGAAGCTTTCTTT. Translation gives CASSVLGQVSEAFF.

V gene TRBV18 combines with J gene TRBJ2-1, with a possible D match to TRBD1 (6 bases). Trimming removed 1 base from V and 6 bases from J, with 7 bases in between. The length of the CDR3 is 13 residues. The V gene's germline CDR1 is KGHSH and CDR2 LQKENI. Here the CDR3 DNA reads TGTGCCAGCTCACCACTCAGGGGCAATGAGCAGTTCTTC. It encodes CASSPLRGNEQFF.

The chain couples TRBV5-5 to TRBJ1-4; D ambiguous. Looked up from germline, CDR1 is SGHKS and CDR2 is YYEKEE (reference sequence). The CDR3 is made up of 15 amino acids. Trimming stripped 0 bases from V and 4 bases from J, with 10 bases between. This chain's CDR3 is CASSLAPTGNEKLFF. Written as DNA, the CDR3 is TGTGCCAGCAGCTTGGCACCGACGGGTAATGAAAAACTGTTTTTT.

This clone has just one count. The rearrangement uses TRBV28 and TRBJ1-1; D is ambiguous. The length of the CDR3 is 13 residues. Germline CDR1 and CDR2: MDHEN and SYDVKM. V shed 6 bases and J shed 7 bases, with 15 bases lying between them. CDR3 nucleotides: TGTGCCAGCAGCACAGACTTTTCGCGTGAAGCTTTCTTT. Amino acid sequence: CASSTDFSREAFF.

The chain has TRBV5-6 and TRBJ1-2; perhaps TRBD1 as D (6 bases). The germline V gene has CDR1 SGHDT and CDR2 YYEEEE. V was cut by 2 bases and J by 2 bases, with 19 bases left in between. CDR3 length: 17 amino acids. The chain's CDR3 is CASSLIPGDTINYGYTF. The CDR3 nucleotides are TGTGCCAGCAGCTTAATACCAGGGGATACCATCAACTATGGCTACACCTTC.

The genes are TRBV5-4 and TRBJ1-1, with D possibly matching TRBD1 (5 bases). V lost 1 base and J 1 base, leaving 8 bases between the germline ends. The CDR3 runs to 14 residues. The germline V gene encodes CDR1 SGHNT and CDR2 YYREEE (reference sequence). CDR3 in amino acids: CASSLRGGNTEAFF. CDR3 nucleotides: TGTGCCAGCAGCTTGCGGGGGGGGAACACTGAAGCTTTCTTT.

The chain is built from TRBV5-4 and TRBJ2-7, with TRBD1 matching 7 bases. Per germline, CDR1 SGHNT and CDR2 YYREEE (reference sequence). V trimming: 4 bases; J trimming: 1 base; junction bases outside the gene matches: 8. This CDR3 is built from 15 residues. This CDR3 reads CASSVEGQRSYEQYF. The CDR3 coding sequence is TGTGCCAGCAGCGTAGAGGGACAGAGGTCCTACGAGCAGTACTTC.

This chain joins TRBV6-5 and TRBJ1-2; 11 bases map to TRBD1. Germline CDR1 and CDR2: MNHEY and SVGAGI. The CDR3 consists of 16 residues. Losses at the gene ends were 0 bases for V and 7 bases for J; bases not matched to a gene: 7. CDR3 residues: CASSYSRTGGLSGYTF. The DNA of the CDR3 is TGTGCCAGCAGTTACTCGAGGACAGGGGGCTTAAGTGGCTACACCTTC.

The rearrangement joins TRBV7-6 to TRBJ1-5; D is perhaps TRBD1 (5 bases). CDR1 and CDR2 (germline): SGHVS, FNYEAQ. V lost 2 bases, J lost 1 base, and 9 bases lay in between. CDR3 length: 15 amino acids. CDR3 sequence reads: CASSLWGSSNQPQHF. The CDR3 nucleotides are TGTGCCAGCAGCTTATGGGGGAGCAGCAATCAGCCCCAGCATTTT.

The chain couples TRBV5-1 to TRBJ2-3; D uncertain. The V end was cut by 4 bases, the J end by 4 bases, with 16 bases between. Germline assignment: CDR1 SGHRS and CDR2 YFSETQ. CDR3 length: 15 residues. CDR3 nucleotide sequence: TGCGCCAGCAGCCCATTAAGTACGGGCTCAGATACGCAGTATTTT. Translated, it gives CASSPLSTGSDTQYF.

This clone was counted once. The genes are TRBV27 and TRBJ2-7; D is perhaps TRBD2 (5 bases). With 2 bases removed from V and 4 bases from J, the gap between germline ends came to 9 bases. CDR1 and CDR2 from the germline V gene are MNHEY and SMNVEV (reference sequence). The CDR3 is 13 amino acids. The CDR3 here is CASSLVRGYEQYF. The DNA for the CDR3 is TGTGCCAGCAGTTTAGTTCGGGGTTACGAGCAGTACTTC.

V is TRBV27 and J is TRBJ2-2; D gene uncertain. The ends were cut back, 6 bases at V and 5 bases at J, with 7 bases in the middle. This CDR3 region has 12 residues. Germline V CDR1 and CDR2: MNHEY, SMNVEV (reference sequence). CDR3 region: CASRLRTGELFF. CDR3 bases: TGTGCCAGCAGGCTTAGGACCGGGGAGCTGTTTTTT.